The present TCR beta chain was sequenced within a study of blood T cell repertoires in COVID-19. Study as a whole: The samples span acute and convalescent COVID-19 from the United States, Italy and Spain.

A case of COVID-19 had been met by exposed participants within 2 weeks before study entry. The CDR3 extends over 13 amino acids. CDR1 and CDR2 (germline): MNHEY, SMNVEV (reference sequence). V was trimmed by 5 bases and J by 4 bases, leaving 11 bases between them. In the original processing: By means of reference gene primer amplification, nucleated cell counts were estimated. TCRdb's copy holds only in-frame clones and misses some; the assay was immunoSEQ multiplex PCR. That table is the source of V, J and clone size, and D and trimming were worked out from the DNA. The repertoire holds 180,000 or so clones, with over 70% as singletons.

The specimen sequenced was PBMCs or T cells enriched from blood (not recorded which). V gene TRBV27 combines with J gene TRBJ2-5; D is possibly TRBD2 (5 bases). This clonotype was obtained from a man in his 60s who had been exposed to COVID-19. In DNA, the CDR3 is TGTGCCAGCAGTACGACTACGGGAGAGACCCAGTACTTC. Encoded protein: CASSTTTGETQYF.